Listed below are T cell receptor beta chains from one sample, sequenced in a study of T-cell memory formation after mild COVID-19. TCRdb ran MiXCR on the 5' RACE reads and lists one entry per CDR3 protein. This table has about 400,000 distinct CDR3 sequences, about 17% appearing once. The source material was PBMCs or a T cell subset sorted from them (not recorded which). These receptors all stem from a man aged 18 to 29 who had mild COVID-19 (a few samples of this study predate the infection). Cell type and time point are not known. CDR3s include the opening cysteine and the closing phenylalanine or tryptophan. The order of the fields is J gene, clone size, D gene, V gene, CDR3 protein. A D gene is named only where the DNA matches it firmly. Rows give clone size only sometimes, using once, few, many, or a class for an expanded clone.

j_gene: TRBJ2-3; abundance: few; d_gene: -; v_gene: TRBV4-2; CDR3aa: CASSQRLFPDTQYF
j_gene: TRBJ1-1; abundance: -; d_gene: TRBD1; v_gene: TRBV18; CDR3aa: CASSPTDREAEAFF
j_gene: TRBJ1-2; abundance: few; d_gene: -; v_gene: TRBV2; CDR3aa: CASSASRMFNYGYTF
j_gene: TRBJ1-1; abundance: many; d_gene: -; v_gene: TRBV7-3; CDR3aa: CASSPTGNTEAFF
j_gene: TRBJ1-6; abundance: -; d_gene: -; v_gene: TRBV4-3; CDR3aa: CASSQERVSPLHF
j_gene: TRBJ1-5; abundance: -; d_gene: -; v_gene: TRBV6-1; CDR3aa: CASSDGLYSNQPQHF
j_gene: TRBJ2-5; abundance: -; d_gene: -; v_gene: TRBV18; CDR3aa: CASSPVAGTQETQYF
j_gene: TRBJ2-1; abundance: few; d_gene: TRBD2; v_gene: TRBV12-5; CDR3aa: CASGLARPLSGGETYNEQFF
j_gene: TRBJ1-2; abundance: few; d_gene: TRBD1; v_gene: TRBV6-5; CDR3aa: CASSRQGQGYGYTF
j_gene: TRBJ2-3; abundance: -; d_gene: TRBD2; v_gene: TRBV7-3; CDR3aa: CASSHGRVGTDTQYF
j_gene: TRBJ2-5; abundance: few; d_gene: TRBD1; v_gene: TRBV9; CDR3aa: CASSVGDRGVETQYF
j_gene: TRBJ2-7; abundance: few; d_gene: TRBD1; v_gene: TRBV4-1; CDR3aa: CASSQAETGGYEQYF
j_gene: TRBJ1-1; abundance: few; d_gene: -; v_gene: TRBV14; CDR3aa: CASSQVLGGGTEAFF
j_gene: TRBJ2-2; abundance: -; d_gene: TRBD1; v_gene: TRBV29-1; CDR3aa: CSVVQGVGELFF
j_gene: TRBJ2-1; abundance: -; d_gene: -; v_gene: TRBV12-3/TRBV12-4; CDR3aa: CASSFTNEQFF
j_gene: TRBJ2-1; abundance: few; d_gene: TRBD2; v_gene: TRBV7-3; CDR3aa: CASSPLAGAANEQFF
j_gene: TRBJ1-5; abundance: few; d_gene: -; v_gene: TRBV4-1; CDR3aa: CASSQEGRGSRQPQHF
j_gene: TRBJ2-7; abundance: -; d_gene: -; v_gene: TRBV12-3/TRBV12-4; CDR3aa: CASTSQGGVEQYF
j_gene: TRBJ1-3; abundance: many; d_gene: -; v_gene: TRBV7-2; CDR3aa: CASSLVRAGNTIYF
j_gene: TRBJ1-1; abundance: -; d_gene: -; v_gene: TRBV14; CDR3aa: CASSQDVAGALTEAFF
j_gene: TRBJ2-2; abundance: -; d_gene: TRBD1; v_gene: TRBV6-2/TRBV6-3; CDR3aa: CASSRQGYLFF
j_gene: TRBJ2-5; abundance: -; d_gene: -; v_gene: TRBV7-2; CDR3aa: CASSLRAPETQYF
j_gene: TRBJ1-2; abundance: -; d_gene: TRBD1; v_gene: TRBV7-2; CDR3aa: CASSLWFRQGGYRNYGYTF
j_gene: TRBJ1-4; abundance: few; d_gene: -; v_gene: TRBV6-1; CDR3aa: CASSGAYDEKLFF
j_gene: TRBJ1-2; abundance: few; d_gene: -; v_gene: TRBV19; CDR3aa: CASGVAGELIGYTF
j_gene: TRBJ2-7; abundance: -; d_gene: TRBD2; v_gene: TRBV20-1; CDR3aa: CSARERGAPYEQYF
j_gene: TRBJ2-5; abundance: few; d_gene: -; v_gene: TRBV6-5; CDR3aa: CASSRNSGLETQYF
j_gene: TRBJ1-4; abundance: -; d_gene: -; v_gene: TRBV2; CDR3aa: CASSRTGKANEKLFF
j_gene: TRBJ2-1; abundance: -; d_gene: TRBD2; v_gene: TRBV18; CDR3aa: CASSPDLAGEAYNEQFF
j_gene: TRBJ2-1; abundance: -; d_gene: -; v_gene: TRBV29-1; CDR3aa: CSVVNYEQFF
j_gene: TRBJ1-1; abundance: -; d_gene: -; v_gene: TRBV14; CDR3aa: CASSRGKDDFRAFF
j_gene: TRBJ2-1; abundance: many; d_gene: -; v_gene: TRBV7-9; CDR3aa: CASSLMGADNEQFF
j_gene: TRBJ2-1; abundance: few; d_gene: TRBD2; v_gene: TRBV7-3; CDR3aa: CASSTIAGGGGGQFF
j_gene: TRBJ2-1; abundance: -; d_gene: TRBD2; v_gene: TRBV20-1; CDR3aa: CSALAGGPRSEQFF
j_gene: TRBJ2-3; abundance: -; d_gene: -; v_gene: TRBV3-1; CDR3aa: CASSQQTSTDTQYF
j_gene: TRBJ1-1; abundance: -; d_gene: -; v_gene: TRBV5-1; CDR3aa: CASSPDGRSEAFF
j_gene: TRBJ2-5; abundance: -; d_gene: -; v_gene: TRBV4-1; CDR3aa: CASSDSWTQETQYF
j_gene: TRBJ1-2; abundance: few; d_gene: TRBD1; v_gene: TRBV12-3/TRBV12-4; CDR3aa: CASSHRGINYGYTF
j_gene: TRBJ1-2; abundance: -; d_gene: -; v_gene: TRBV28; CDR3aa: CASSFYRSSNYGYTF
j_gene: TRBJ2-3; abundance: -; d_gene: -; v_gene: TRBV3-1; CDR3aa: CATQTSAGADTQYF